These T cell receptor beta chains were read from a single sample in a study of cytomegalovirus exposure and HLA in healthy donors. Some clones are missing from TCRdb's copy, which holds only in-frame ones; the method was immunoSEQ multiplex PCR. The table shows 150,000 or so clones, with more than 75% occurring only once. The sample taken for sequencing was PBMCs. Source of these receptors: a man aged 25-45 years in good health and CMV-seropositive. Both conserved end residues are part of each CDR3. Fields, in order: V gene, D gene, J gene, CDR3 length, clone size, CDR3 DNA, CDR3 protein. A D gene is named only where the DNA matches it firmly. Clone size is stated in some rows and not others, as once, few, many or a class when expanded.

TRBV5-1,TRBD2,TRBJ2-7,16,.,TGCGCCAGCAGCTTAACTATGGCTAGCGGCTCCTACGAGCAGTACTTC,CASSLTMASGSYEQYF
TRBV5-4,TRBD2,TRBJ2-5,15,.,TGTGCCAGCAGCTTGCGACTAGCGGGGTATGAGACCCAGTACTTC,CASSLRLAGYETQYF
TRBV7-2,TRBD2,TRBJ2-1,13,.,TGTGCCAGCAGCTTTAGCGGGAGGAATGAGCAGTTCTTC,CASSFSGRNEQFF
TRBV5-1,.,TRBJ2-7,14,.,TGCGCCAGCAGCTCGGACAGTAGATCCTACGAGCAGTACTTC,CASSSDSRSYEQYF
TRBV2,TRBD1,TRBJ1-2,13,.,TGTGCCGGCGCTGATGAGCAGGGGGAGGGCTACACCTTC,CAGADEQGEGYTF
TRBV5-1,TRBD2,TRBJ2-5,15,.,TGCGCCAGCCGGGGAAGCGGGAGGGCCGTGGAGACCCAGTACTTC,CASRGSGRAVETQYF
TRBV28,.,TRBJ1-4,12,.,TGTGCCAGCGAGAGCGGATTTAGGAAACTGTTTTTT,CASESGFRKLFF
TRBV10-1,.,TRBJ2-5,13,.,TGCGTCAGCAGTGACAGAGGGTGGGAGACCCAGTACTTC,CVSSDRGWETQYF
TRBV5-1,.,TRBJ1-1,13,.,TGCGCCAGTATGGGGCTTGACGACACTGAAGCTTTCTTT,CASMGLDDTEAFF
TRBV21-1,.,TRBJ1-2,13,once,TGTGCCAGCAGCATTCCACTCGATTGGGGCTACACCTTC,CASSIPLDWGYTF
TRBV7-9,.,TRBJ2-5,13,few,TGTGCCAGCAGCCATACTCCCCAAGAGACCCAGTACTTC,CASSHTPQETQYF
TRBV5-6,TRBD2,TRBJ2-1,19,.,TGTGCCAGCAGCCCAAGGGGACTAGCGGGGGCCTACTCCTACAATGAGCAGTTCTTC,CASSPRGLAGAYSYNEQFF
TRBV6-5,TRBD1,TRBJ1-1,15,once,TGTGCCAGCAGTTACTCCGGGACAGCCAACACTGAAGCTTTCTTT,CASSYSGTANTEAFF
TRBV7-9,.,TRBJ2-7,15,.,TGTGCCAGCAGCTTATTACCGACACAAGGCTACGAGCAGTACTTC,CASSLLPTQGYEQYF
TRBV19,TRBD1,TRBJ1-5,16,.,TGTGCCAGTAGTCCCGGCCACAGGGGGCAGAATCAGCCCCAGCATTTT,CASSPGHRGQNQPQHF
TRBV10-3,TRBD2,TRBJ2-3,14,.,TGTGCCATCATGGCCAGCGGGGCCACAGATACGCAGTATTTT,CAIMASGATDTQYF
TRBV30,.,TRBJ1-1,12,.,TGTGCCTGGAGTACGAGGAACACTGAAGCTTTCTTT,CAWSTRNTEAFF
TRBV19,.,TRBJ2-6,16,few,TGTGCCAGTAGTCCCGACCAGGGAACTGGGGCCAACGTCCTGACTTTC,CASSPDQGTGANVLTF
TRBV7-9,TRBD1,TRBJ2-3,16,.,TGTGCCAGCAGCCCTCTCGGGACAGGTATCACAGATACGCAGTATTTT,CASSPLGTGITDTQYF
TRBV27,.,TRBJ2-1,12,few,TGTGCCACCACTAGCTCCTACAATGAGCAGTTCTTC,CATTSSYNEQFF